This T cell receptor beta chain derives from a study of T cells in Graves' hyperthyroidism and ophthalmopathy. V was cut by 4 bases and J by 7 bases, with 8 bases left in between. The CDR3 loop spans 12 amino acids. The investigators amplified TCR beta CDR3 regions from RNA transcripts. The HTBI primer set drove a first-round RT-PCR of the TCR CDR3. Each CDR3 protein is one row after TCRdb ran MiXCR on the multiplex PCR reads. The data hold roughly 630,000 distinct CDR3 sequences, with 15% to 18% observed a single time. This clonotype has ten or more counts. The sequence came from a woman between 25 and 40 years old with Graves' hyperthyroidism. Material: blood. J is TRBJ1-5 and V is TRBV12-3 or TRBV12-4; a possible D gene is TRBD1 (6 bases). Here the CDR3 reads CASSWGRQPQHF. CDR3 nucleotides: TGTGCCAGCAGTTGGGGGCGCCAGCCCCAGCATTTT.